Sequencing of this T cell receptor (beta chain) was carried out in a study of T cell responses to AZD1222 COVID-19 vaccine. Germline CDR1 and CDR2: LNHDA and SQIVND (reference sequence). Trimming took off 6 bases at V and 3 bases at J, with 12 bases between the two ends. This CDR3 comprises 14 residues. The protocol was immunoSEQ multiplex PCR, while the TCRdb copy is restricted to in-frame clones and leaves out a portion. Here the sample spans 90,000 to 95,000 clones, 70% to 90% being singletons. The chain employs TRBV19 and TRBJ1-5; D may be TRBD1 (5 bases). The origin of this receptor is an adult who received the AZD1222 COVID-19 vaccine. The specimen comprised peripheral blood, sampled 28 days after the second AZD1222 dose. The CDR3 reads CASSLDSNNQPQHF. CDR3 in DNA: TGTGCCAGTAGCCTCGACAGCAACAATCAGCCCCAGCATTTT.